This T cell receptor (beta chain) emerged from a study of Graves' ophthalmopathy and Graves' hyperthyroidism (dated by TCRdb to the late 2010s). About the study as a whole: Peripheral blood was collected before any treatment was given, at the time of initial diagnosis. The study used TCR beta repertoire signatures to distinguish Graves' ophthalmopathy from Graves' hyperthyroidism and to predict progression to ophthalmopathy. In total, 135 blood samples were TCR-sequenced: 40 to 45 ophthalmopathy, some 75 hyperthyroidism and some 17 hyperthyroidism-to-ophthalmopathy patients. A discovery set of 95 to 100 patients (about 45 ophthalmopathy, about 58 stable hyperthyroidism) was enrolled to explore V-J signatures distinguishing ophthalmopathy from hyperthyroidism. The independent validation cohort included approximately 19 hyperthyroidism patients plus 17 patients who later progressed from hyperthyroidism to ophthalmopathy. In roughly six hyperthyroidism patients, the T-cell repertoires found in thyroid tissue were compared with those found in blood. Following sampling, methimazole starting at 30 mg daily was administered to hyperthyroidism patients, and high-dose intravenous methylprednisolone was administered to ophthalmopathy patients. The 100 or so discovery patients were randomly divided into training and test sets at a 7:3 ratio. Overall study results and their limits: Sample size was not statistically predetermined, and group allocation was not concealed from the investigators. Most of the expanded thyroid clonotypes with a frequency above 0.001 were also detected in blood, and it was suggested that the thyroid immune response may be reflected by blood repertoires. In validation, the model predicted ophthalmopathy progression with about 70% sensitivity and approximately 75% specificity; roughly 11 predicted patients were CT-confirmed with GO in a median of around 6 months. In cross-validation, the 13-signature model distinguished ophthalmopathy from stable hyperthyroidism with about 87% sensitivity and about 84% specificity, and in the test set the corresponding values were approximately 80% and 68%.

TCR beta CDR3 regions were amplified from RNA transcripts for repertoire sequencing. The first round was an RT-PCR using HTBI primers with the Qiagen OneStep RT-PCR kit, and this first round was followed by a second-round multiplex PCR, then size selection and purification. Libraries were sequenced paired-end with 100 bp reads on an Illumina HiSeq2000. Turning to the authors' computational methods: SOAPnuke was used to process the reads, throwing out any read that had adapters, had uncalled bases, had a mean Phred below 15, or lacked an exact constant-primer or identifier match. High-quality paired reads were merged with COPE v1.2.5. Unique nucleotide sequences were defined as clonotypes and aligned to IMGT TRB V, D and J references using MiTCR v1.1. The analysis was limited to V-J combinations with a frequency above 0.0001, which together covered approximately 99% of repertoires. For each V-J combination, a TCR clonal expansion and chaos score was defined as the ratio of F50 clonal expansion to chaos observed in the TCRdist matrix. Welch's t-statistics and random forest were used to reduce the features to approximately 13 V-J combinations, which were then used as input to a naive Bayes classifier. The similarity between thyroid and blood repertoires was quantified using the Morisita-Horn index. TCRdb cleaned the public reads at Q25 with fastp, built clones with MiXCR and kept in-frame beta chains. Each entry is one CDR3 protein sequence, shown with its most common DNA and genes. TCRdb's processing, not the authors' own work, is the source of the V and J calls. This sample holds 210,000 or so distinct CDR3 sequences; roughly 27% were observed only once. The ten largest clones represent 9.1% of the sample.

V is pared back by 6 bases and J by 1 base, with 13 bases lying between the germline termini. Counted from cysteine to phenylalanine, this CDR3 has 15 amino acids. Just CDR3 DNA is preserved here, 45 bases in frame from base 1. Sequences MNHEY (CDR1) and SVGAGI (CDR2) are obtained from the germline V gene. Ten or more counts support this clonotype. What antigen it recognizes has not been identified. No qualities accompany the bases; no much larger clone lies one base away. The ophthalmopathy patients had moderately to severely active disease, with a Clinical Activity Score of 3 or higher, a NOSPECS grade of 4 or higher, and a disease duration of less than 3 months. Anyone with other autoimmune diseases, uncontrolled infections, pregnancy or lactation was excluded from the study. Clinical symptoms, serum thyroxine, TRAb, thyroid ultrasound and orbital computed tomography were used for diagnosis. Ficoll-Paque density gradient centrifugation was used to isolate PBMCs from approximately 11 ml of fresh peripheral blood. Total RNA was extracted using Trizol reagent, and RNA quality was checked on an Agilent 2100 Bioanalyzer.

The TCR sequence derives from a man aged 50-59 years with Graves' ophthalmopathy. Donor details come from another sample of the same person, matched by shared clones. Specimen: peripheral blood. The sequence joins TRBV6-5 to TRBJ1-3; the D gene is possibly TRBD1, with 5 bases matching. This receptor has the CDR3 CASRGSGGSGNTIYF. The DNA sequence reads TGTGCCAGCAGGGGCAGCGGGGGGTCTGGAAACACCATATATTTT.